This T cell receptor beta chain emerged from a study of T-cell reconstitution after alpha-beta-depleted transplantation in children. This clonotype was counted at least ten times. This CDR3 has 15 amino acids. Trimming removed 3 bases at V and 4 bases at J, with 15 bases between. Per the germline V gene, CDR1 is LGHDT and CDR2 is YNNKEL (reference sequence). Unique molecular identifiers were used in preparing the TCRbeta library. TCRdb itself ran the PCR reads through MiXCR, one entry per CDR3 protein. The table includes more than 150,000 distinct CDR3 sequences, about 6.3% detected once. The clonotype was recovered from a human donor who donated a stem cell graft to a child with Wiskott-Aldrich syndrome. The chain is built from TRBV3-1 and TRBJ1-1; D might be TRBD1 (5 bases). The specimen was PBMCs from the stem cell graft donor, collected from the stem cell graft. Here the CDR3 DNA reads TGTGCCAGCAGCCAGCAGGGTGGAATGGGCACTGAAGCTTTCTTT. Its protein product is CASSQQGGMGTEAFF.